This paragraph covers one T cell receptor (beta chain) sequence. The V end lost 4 bases, the J end lost 2 bases, and 8 bases lay between the germline ends. CDR1 MGHRA and CDR2 YSYEKL come from the germline V gene. CDR3 size: 13 residues. The data belong to a study of T cell responses to AZD1222 COVID-19 vaccine. Sequencing was performed with immunoSEQ multiplex PCR; in TCRdb, only in-frame clones are kept and a portion is missing. The data show 130,000 or so clones, around 80% seen once. The V gene is TRBV4-1, the J gene TRBJ1-2, with D possibly being TRBD1 (5 bases). This clonotype was sampled from an adult who received the AZD1222 COVID-19 vaccine. The sequencing used peripheral blood, collected 28 days after the second AZD1222 dose. The CDR3 sequence is CASSPTENYGYTF. DNA of the CDR3: TGCGCCAGCAGCCCGACAGAAAACTATGGCTACACCTTC.